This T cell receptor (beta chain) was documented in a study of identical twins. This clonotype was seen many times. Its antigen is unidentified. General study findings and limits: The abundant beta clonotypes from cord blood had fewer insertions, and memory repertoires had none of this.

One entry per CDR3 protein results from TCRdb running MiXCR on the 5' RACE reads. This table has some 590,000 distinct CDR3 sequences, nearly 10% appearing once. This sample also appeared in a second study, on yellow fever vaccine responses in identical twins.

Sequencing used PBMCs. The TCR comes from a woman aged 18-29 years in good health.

CDR3 nucleotides: TGTGCCAGCAGTTATACTTGGACTAAGGATAGGACCCAGTACTTC. Protein product: CASSYTWTKDRTQYF. The chain employs TRBV6-5 and TRBJ2-5; the D gene is possibly TRBD2 (6 bases). Germline-derived CDR1 and CDR2 are MNHEY and SVGAGI. Between the trimmed V and J ends, which lost 3 bases and 7 bases, there was a span of 18 bases. The length of the CDR3 is 15 residues.